This T cell receptor (beta chain) was documented in a study of T cells after posttransplantation cyclophosphamide listed by TCRdb under 2016. About the study as a whole: T cell repertoire reconstitution was tracked by TRB sequencing after myeloablative bone marrow transplantation in which posttransplantation cyclophosphamide was used as GVHD prophylaxis. Blood from all 30 or so PTCy patients who had 1-year posttransplant specimens underwent TRB sequencing. Public TRB sequences were checked against a database of over 3,500 sequences associated with responses to pathogens, tumor antigens, self-antigens and alloantigens. Because TRA and TRB clonality correlated tightly in roughly nine samples, later TCR analyses were limited to TRB. Up to 3 additional blood samples from 2 to 5.2 years after transplant were also TRB-sequenced in 3 patients, as was pretransplant blood from 4 patients. Samples from some 40 PTCy-treated patients, along with samples from 16 of their related bone marrow donors, underwent antigen receptor sequencing. General findings and caveats noted by the study authors: At 1-2 months, donor-recipient similarity was low but rose over the first year, and the later blood repertoires were often dominated by donor CD8+ memory clones. Across approximately 41 patients, TRB clonality was highly associated with recipient CMV seropositivity and CMV reactivation, and PTCy diversity was similar to diversity in CNI/methotrexate controls. The TRB repertoires of T cells infiltrating skin or the GI tract showed only limited overlap with the TRB repertoires found in blood.

The CDR3, from cysteine to phenylalanine, totals 13 residues. The kept DNA is CDR3 alone, 39 bases in frame from the first base. V and J are trimmed by 6 bases and 2 bases, and the gene matches miss 3 bases of the junction. CDR1 MNHNY and CDR2 SVGAGI were looked up in the germline V gene (reference sequence). Peripheral blood samples were provided by related bone marrow donors on the day of marrow donation. Peripheral blood and bone marrow mononuclear cells were isolated by Ficoll-Hypaque density centrifugation and were cryopreserved. TRB sequencing used genomic DNA with the immunoSEQ assay at survey resolution or the hsTCRB kit. Concerning the study's data processing: The immunoSEQ software handled the initial read processing, while the LymphoSeq R package was used for the repertoire analyses. Clonality was computed as 1 minus normalized Shannon entropy; Gini coefficient was also calculated for each TRB dataset. Phenotypes of unsorted samples were inferred by mapping TRB sequences from sorted subsets of the recipient or donor onto the same recipient's unsorted samples. TCRdb re-hosts the immuneACCESS table, in-frame sequences only. Its copies lack some clones; in the studies checked, an unresolved V gene accounts for under half of them, and the cause for the rest is not known. Clone size and V and J calls were adopted from that table, with D and trimming inferred from the DNA. The table for this sample lists approximately 27,000 clones, none of them counted only once. Approximately 1.5% of the sample is held by the ten biggest clonotypes.

There are many counts of this clone. Its antigen target is currently unknown. The sample holds no much larger clone one base away, and base qualities are not on file. The TCR was taken from a man aged 45-65 years in good health, CMV-negative, and a related stem cell transplant donor. The specimen was PBMCs. The chain uses TRBV6-6 and TRBJ2-5; TRBD1 aligns with 7 central bases. The CDR3: CASSRDSQETQYF. The DNA sequence reads TGTGCCAGCAGCCGGGACAGTCAAGAGACCCAGTACTTC.